This passage covers 9 T cell receptor beta chains from one sample sequenced in a study of beta chain features in type 1 diabetes. The study reverse transcribed the entire isolated RNA, so it sequenced expressed TCRB transcripts. Assay used: immunoSEQ multiplex PCR; TCRdb lists only in-frame clones, some missing. The sample includes under 950,000 clones, roughly 17% seen only once; the top ten take 0.023%. Sequenced sample: naive CD4+ T cells from blood. These receptors were collected from a woman aged 18-29 years in good health.

V gene TRBV9 combines with J gene TRBJ1-2; 7 nucleotides agree with TRBD1. Germline CDR1 SGDLS, CDR2 YYNGEE. The V gene end was trimmed by 4 bases and the J gene end by 3 bases; junction bases not matched to a gene: 6. This CDR3 is 14 amino acids long. This chain's CDR3 is CASSPRGLDYGYTF. The CDR3, as DNA: TGTGCCAGCAGCCCCAGGGGGTTGGACTATGGCTACACCTTC.

This clone was observed a handful of times. The V gene is TRBV7-2, the J gene TRBJ2-7; D unclear. V lost 2 bases to trimming and J lost 5 bases, with 7 bases between them. The germline V gene encodes CDR1 SGHTA and CDR2 FQGNSA. The CDR3 covers 12 residues. As DNA, the CDR3 is TGTGCCAGCAGCTTACGACCCGACGAGCAGTACTTC. This gives the protein CASSLRPDEQYF.

A few counts support this clone. The chain uses TRBV7-9 and TRBJ2-7; possible D gene TRBD1, 5 bases. The V end was cut by 6 bases, the J end by 6 bases, with 12 bases between. Germline CDR1 SEHNR, CDR2 FQNEAQ (reference sequence). There are 12 residues in the CDR3. The CDR3 is CASRPQGSEQYF. CDR3 DNA sequence: TGTGCCAGCAGACCCCAGGGAAGCGAGCAGTACTTC.

There are a few counts of this clone. The chain couples TRBV4-1 to TRBJ2-2, with 8 bases that match TRBD1. V trimming: 0 bases; J trimming: 7 bases; junction bases outside the gene matches: 13. The germline V gene has CDR1 MGHRA and CDR2 YSYEKL. The CDR3 is 18 residues long. The CDR3 coding sequence is TGCGCCAGCAGCCAAGAAGGACAGGGAAGGTTTAGCGGCGGGGAGCTGTTTTTT. Protein sequence: CASSQEGQGRFSGGELFF.

The chain links TRBV28 to TRBJ2-3; D not resolved. CDR1 and CDR2 (germline): MDHEN, SYDVKM. This CDR3 contains 11 residues. The germline V and J ends were trimmed by 2 bases and 8 bases, with 5 bases remaining between them. The CDR3 protein is CASSLVFTQYF. The DNA for the CDR3 is TGTGCCAGCAGTTTAGTATTTACGCAGTATTTT.

A few counts support this clone. V usage is TRBV25-1 and J usage is TRBJ2-1; 13 positions match TRBD2. The V gene's germline CDR1 is MGHDK and CDR2 SYGVNS. This CDR3 has 16 residues. The ends lost 7 bases at V and 2 bases at J; junction bases unmatched: 5. CDR3 sequence: CASTRTSGSPYNEQFF. The CDR3 nucleotides are TGTGCCAGCACTCGGACTAGCGGGAGTCCCTACAATGAGCAGTTCTTC.

This chain uses TRBV5-4 with TRBJ2-1; D is possibly TRBD1 (5 bases). V gave up 0 bases and J gave up 3 bases, with 10 bases separating them. The CDR3 spans 15 residues. CDR1 and CDR2 from the germline V gene are SGHNT and YYREEE (reference sequence). CDR3 amino acids: CASSLASRGYNEQFF. For the CDR3, the DNA is TGTGCCAGCAGCTTGGCTAGTAGGGGCTACAATGAGCAGTTCTTC.

This rearrangement joins TRBV20-1 to TRBJ2-5; D gene unclear. The CDR3 extends over 11 amino acids. The germline gives CDR1 DFQATT, CDR2 SNEGSKA (reference sequence). The germline V and J ends were trimmed by 4 bases and 6 bases, with 9 bases remaining between them. The CDR3 reads CSANGLKTQYF. The CDR3 coding sequence is TGCAGTGCTAATGGTTTGAAGACCCAGTACTTC.

This clone was observed a handful of times. The chain combines TRBV28 with TRBJ1-4, with D uncertain. The CDR3 extends over 13 amino acids. The germline V and J ends were trimmed by 3 bases and 7 bases, with 9 bases remaining between them. Germline values: CDR1 MDHEN, CDR2 SYDVKM. CDR3 nucleotide sequence: TGTGCCAGCAGTTTGGGCCAAGTTGAAAAACTGTTTTTT. Translated, it gives CASSLGQVEKLFF.